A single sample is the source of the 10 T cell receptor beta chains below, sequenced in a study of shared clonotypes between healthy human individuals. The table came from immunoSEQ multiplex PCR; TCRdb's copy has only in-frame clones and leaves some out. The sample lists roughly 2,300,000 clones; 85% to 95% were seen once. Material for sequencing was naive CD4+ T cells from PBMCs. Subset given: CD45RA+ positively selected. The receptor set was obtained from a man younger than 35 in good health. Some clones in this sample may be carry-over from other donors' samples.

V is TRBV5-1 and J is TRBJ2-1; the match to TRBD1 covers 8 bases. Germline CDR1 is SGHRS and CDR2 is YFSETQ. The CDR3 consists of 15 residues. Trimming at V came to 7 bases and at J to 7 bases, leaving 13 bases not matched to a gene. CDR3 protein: CASRSGTGGPNEQFF. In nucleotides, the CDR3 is TGCGCCAGCCGGTCCGGGACAGGTGGCCCGAATGAGCAGTTCTTC. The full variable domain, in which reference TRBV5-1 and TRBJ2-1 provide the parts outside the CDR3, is KAGVTQTPRYLIKTRGQQVTLSCSPISGHRSVSWYQQTPGQGLQFLFEYFSETQRNKGNFPGRFSGRQFSNSRSEMNVSTLELGDSALYLCASRSGTGGPNEQFFGPGTRLTVL.

CDR3 in amino acids: CASSEAPTGGTYEQYF. The CDR3 coding sequence is TGTGCCAGCAGTGAAGCACCGACAGGGGGAACCTACGAGCAGTACTTC. The rearrangement uses TRBV6-1 and TRBJ2-7, with 9 bases fitting TRBD1. CDR1 is MNHNS, CDR2 SASEGT, per germline. The CDR3 runs 16 residues. V lost 0 bases to trimming and J lost 2 bases; unmatched junction nucleotides: 5.

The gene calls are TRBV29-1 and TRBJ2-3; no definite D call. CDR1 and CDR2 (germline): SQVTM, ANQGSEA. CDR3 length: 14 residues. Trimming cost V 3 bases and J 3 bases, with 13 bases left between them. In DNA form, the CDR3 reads TGCAGCGTTGAGAGCCAGATTAGGACAGATACGCAGTATTTT. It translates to CSVESQIRTDTQYF.

CDR3 sequence: CASSRDGTRTQHF. The CDR3 region has the DNA TGTGCCAGCAGCCGAGACGGGACTCGGACCCAGCATTTT. The chain combines TRBV7-9 with TRBJ1-5; a possible D gene is TRBD1 (5 bases). The CDR3 contains 13 residues. Trimming cost V 5 bases and J 11 bases, with 16 bases left between them. Germline V gene data show CDR1 as SEHNR and CDR2 as FQNEAQ (reference sequence). Together with reference TRBV7-9 and TRBJ1-5, the CDR3 gives the full variable domain: DTGVSQNPRHKITKRGQNVTFRCDPISEHNRLYWYRQTLGQGPEFLTYFQNEAQLEKSRLLSDRFSAERPKGSFSTLEIQRTEQGDSAMYLCASSRDGTRTQHFGDGTRLSIL.

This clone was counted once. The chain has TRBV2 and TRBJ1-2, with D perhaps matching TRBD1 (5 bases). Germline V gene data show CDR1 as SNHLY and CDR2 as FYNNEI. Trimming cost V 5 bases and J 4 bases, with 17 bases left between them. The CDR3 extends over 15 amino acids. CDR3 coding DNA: TGTGCCAGCAGTATTAGACAGACTGGTTTCTATGGCTACACCTTC. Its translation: CASSIRQTGFYGYTF.

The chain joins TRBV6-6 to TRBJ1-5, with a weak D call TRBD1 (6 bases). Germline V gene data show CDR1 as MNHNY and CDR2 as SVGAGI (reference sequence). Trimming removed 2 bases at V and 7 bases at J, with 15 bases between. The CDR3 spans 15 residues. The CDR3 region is CASSYTEGGKQPQHF. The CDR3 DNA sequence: TGTGCCAGCAGTTACACCGAAGGGGGAAAACAGCCCCAGCATTTT.

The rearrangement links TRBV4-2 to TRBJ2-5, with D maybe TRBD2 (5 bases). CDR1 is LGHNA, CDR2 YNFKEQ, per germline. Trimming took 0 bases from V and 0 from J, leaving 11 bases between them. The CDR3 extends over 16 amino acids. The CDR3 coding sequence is TGTGCCAGCAGCCAAGATGCGGGTGCGTACCAAGAGACCCAGTACTTC. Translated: CASSQDAGAYQETQYF.

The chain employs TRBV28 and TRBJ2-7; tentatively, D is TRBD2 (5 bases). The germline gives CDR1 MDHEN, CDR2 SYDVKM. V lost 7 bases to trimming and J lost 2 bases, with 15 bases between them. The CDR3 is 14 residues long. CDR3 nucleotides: TGTGCCAGCACCGACCTCGGGGTACCCTACGAGCAGTACTTC. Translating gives CASTDLGVPYEQYF.

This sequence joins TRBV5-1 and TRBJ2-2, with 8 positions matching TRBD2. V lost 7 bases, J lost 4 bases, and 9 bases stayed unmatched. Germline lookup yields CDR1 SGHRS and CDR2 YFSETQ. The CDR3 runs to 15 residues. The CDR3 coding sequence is TGCGCCAGCTTAAGCGGGAGCCATTTCACCGGGGAGCTGTTTTTT. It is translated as CASLSGSHFTGELFF.

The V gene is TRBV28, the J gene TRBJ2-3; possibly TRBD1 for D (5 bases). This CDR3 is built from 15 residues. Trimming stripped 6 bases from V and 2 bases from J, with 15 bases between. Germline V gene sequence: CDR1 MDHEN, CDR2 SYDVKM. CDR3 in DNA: TGTGCCAGCAGCGGAGCGACAGCAAACACAGATACGCAGTATTTT. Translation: CASSGATANTDTQYF.